This entry concerns a single T cell receptor beta chain. Its specificity is not known. This record comes from a study of cytomegalovirus exposure and HLA in healthy donors. Study-wide results and limits: The HLA-A and HLA-B alleles of most subjects were reportedly predicted accurately from TCR beta sequences. Most TCR beta V segments were productive about 87% or about 30% of the time in an earlier analysis.

In the PCR, 60 Vbeta and 13 Jbeta primers were used. Libraries were prepared by immunoSEQ multiplex PCR; TCRdb keeps only in-frame clonotypes and omits some of them. This sample yields over 80,000 clones, of which 75% to 80% are seen a single time; about 6.4% belongs to the top ten. Germline CDR1 LNHDA, CDR2 SQIVND (reference sequence). V shed 3 bases, J shed 1 base, and the junction held 2 bases outside the gene matches. The CDR3 sequence is 15 residues long. The chain carries TRBV19 and TRBJ1-5, with 8 positions matching TRBD1. The sequenced sample was PBMCs. This TCR was sampled from a female donor in good health and CMV-seronegative. This CDR3 is CASSMTGASNQPQHF. The CDR3 DNA sequence: TGTGCCAGTAGTATGACAGGGGCCAGCAATCAGCCCCAGCATTTT.